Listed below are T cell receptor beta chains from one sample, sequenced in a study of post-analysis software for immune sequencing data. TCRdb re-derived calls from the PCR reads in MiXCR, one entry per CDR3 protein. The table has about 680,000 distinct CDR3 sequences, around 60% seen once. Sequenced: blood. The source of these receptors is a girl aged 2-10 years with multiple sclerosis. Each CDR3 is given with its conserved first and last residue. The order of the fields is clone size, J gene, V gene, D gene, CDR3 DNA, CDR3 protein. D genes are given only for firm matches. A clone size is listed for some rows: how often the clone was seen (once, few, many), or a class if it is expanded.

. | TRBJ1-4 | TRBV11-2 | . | TGTGCCAGCAGCTTAGAAAATGGGCGTGGAAAACTGTTTTTT | CASSLENGRGKLFF
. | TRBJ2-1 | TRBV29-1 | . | TGCAGCGTTGAGATCAGGGTTCGGTATGAGCAGTTCTTC | CSVEIRVRYEQFF
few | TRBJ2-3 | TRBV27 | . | TGTGCCAGCAGTTTTTTGTCAGATACGCAGTATTTT | CASSFLSDTQYF
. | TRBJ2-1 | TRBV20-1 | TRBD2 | TGCAGTGCTAGACTAGCGGAAACGTACAATGAGCAGTTCTTC | CSARLAETYNEQFF
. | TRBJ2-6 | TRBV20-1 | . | TGCAGTGCTAGGCCATCTAGCTCTGGGACCAACGTCCTGACTTTC | CSARPSSSGTNVLTF
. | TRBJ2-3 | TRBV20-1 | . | TGCAGTGCTAGCCCCGCAGGCACAGATACGCAGTATTTT | CSASPAGTDTQYF
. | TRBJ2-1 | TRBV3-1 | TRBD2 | TGTGCCAGCAGCCAAGGGGGGGGGGCCTACAATGAGCAGTTCTTC | CASSQGGGAYNEQFF
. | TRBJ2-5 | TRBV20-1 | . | TGCAGTGCTAGAGATGGGCGGGGTGGGATGGAGACCCAGTACTTC | CSARDGRGGMETQYF
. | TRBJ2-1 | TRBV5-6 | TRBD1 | TGTGCCAGCAGCTTGGCCAGGATGGGACAGGAAATATACAATGAGCAGTTCTTC | CASSLARMGQEIYNEQFF
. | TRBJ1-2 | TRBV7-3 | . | TGTGCCAGCAGCTTAAGACGGCGTCTACGCGACCTAGCTAACTATGGCTACACCTTC | CASSLRRRLRDLANYGYTF
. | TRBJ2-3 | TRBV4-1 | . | TGCGCCAGCAGCCAAGAAGGACCCTCAGATACGCAGTATTTT | CASSQEGPSDTQYF
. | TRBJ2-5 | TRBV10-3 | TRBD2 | TGTGCCATCAGTGAGCCTTCGGGGGGAAGAGGAGGGACCCAGTACTTC | CAISEPSGGRGGTQYF
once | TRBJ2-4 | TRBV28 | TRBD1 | TGTGCCAGCGGTCCAACGACAGGGAAAAACATTCAGTACTTC | CASGPTTGKNIQYF
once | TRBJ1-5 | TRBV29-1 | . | TGCAGCGTTGGGGGCGGAATAAATCAGCCCCAGCATTTT | CSVGGGINQPQHF
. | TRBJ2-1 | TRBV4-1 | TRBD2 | TGCGCCAGCAGCCAAGATTCGACTAGCGGGAGGTACAATGAGCAGTTCTTC | CASSQDSTSGRYNEQFF
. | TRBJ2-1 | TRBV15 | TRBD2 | TGTGCCACCAGCAGCGGCGCCTCCATGGGACTAGCGGTATACAATGAGCAGTTCTTC | CATSSGASMGLAVYNEQFF
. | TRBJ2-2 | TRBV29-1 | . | TGCAGCGGAAAGGACACCGGGGAGCTGTTTTTT | CSGKDTGELFF
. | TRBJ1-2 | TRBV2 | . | TGTGCCAGCAGGGACACGTCCTATGGCTACACCTTC | CASRDTSYGYTF
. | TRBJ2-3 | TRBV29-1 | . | TGCAGCGTTGGGTCGGACTCCTGGGGAGATACGCAGTATTTT | CSVGSDSWGDTQYF
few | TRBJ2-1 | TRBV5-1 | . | TGCGCCAGCAGCTTGGAACTTAATGAGCAGTTCTTC | CASSLELNEQFF
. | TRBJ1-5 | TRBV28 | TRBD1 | TGTGCCAGCAGTTGGACAGGGTTACAGGGGGGAAGTCAGCCCCAGCATTTT | CASSWTGLQGGSQPQHF
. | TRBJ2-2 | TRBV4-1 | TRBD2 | TGCGCCAGCAGCCAAGTCCCACTAGCGGGAGTGGCCGGGGAGCTGTTTTTT | CASSQVPLAGVAGELFF
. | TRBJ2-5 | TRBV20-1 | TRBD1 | TGCAGTGCTAGTTCGGGACAGGTACAAGAGACCCAGTACTTC | CSASSGQVQETQYF
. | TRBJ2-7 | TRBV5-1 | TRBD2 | TGCGCCAGCAGCTCGGGACTAGTGGAGACCTACGAGCAGTACTTC | CASSSGLVETYEQYF
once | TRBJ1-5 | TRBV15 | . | TGTGCCACCAGCAGAGATCGAGGGGGTTTCCAGCCCCAGCATTTT | CATSRDRGGFQPQHF
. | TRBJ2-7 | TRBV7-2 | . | TGTGCCAGCAGCTCCGCCGGGACACCCACCTACGAGCAGTACTTC | CASSSAGTPTYEQYF
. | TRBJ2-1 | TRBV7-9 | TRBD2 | TGTGCCAGCAGCTTGGCTAGCGGGAGCTCCTACAATGAGCAGTTCTTC | CASSLASGSSYNEQFF
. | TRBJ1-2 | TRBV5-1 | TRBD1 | TGCGCCAGCAGCTTGGACCCGGGACAGGGGGCCTATGGCTACACCTTC | CASSLDPGQGAYGYTF